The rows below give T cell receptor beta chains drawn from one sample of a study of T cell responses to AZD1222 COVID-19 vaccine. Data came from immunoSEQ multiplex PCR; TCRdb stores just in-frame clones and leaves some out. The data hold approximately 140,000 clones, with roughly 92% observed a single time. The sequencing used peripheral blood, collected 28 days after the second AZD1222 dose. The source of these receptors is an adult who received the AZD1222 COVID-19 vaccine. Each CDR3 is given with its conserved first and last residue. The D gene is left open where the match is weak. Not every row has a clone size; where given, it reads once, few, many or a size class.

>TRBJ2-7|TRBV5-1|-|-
CASSLGEGNEQYF
TGCGCCAGCAGCTTGGGTGAGGGTAACGAGCAGTACTTC
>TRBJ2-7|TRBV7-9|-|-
CASSLKGEYEQYF
TGTGCCAGCAGCCTCAAGGGGGAGTACGAGCAGTACTTC
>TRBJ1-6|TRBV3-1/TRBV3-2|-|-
CASSRTGLRYNSPLHF
TGTGCCAGCAGTCGTACGGGACTGCGCTATAATTCACCCCTCCACTTT
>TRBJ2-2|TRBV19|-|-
CASSTRPRGRSGELFF
TGTGCCAGTAGTACTCGGCCCCGGGGTCGGAGCGGGGAGCTGTTTTTT
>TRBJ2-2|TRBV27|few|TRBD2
CASNPGLAGITGELFF
TGTGCCAGCAACCCGGGACTAGCGGGAATCACCGGGGAGCTGTTTTTT
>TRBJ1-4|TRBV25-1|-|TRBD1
CASSESGTGWEKLFF
TGTGCCAGCAGTGAATCCGGGACAGGGTGGGAAAAACTGTTTTTT
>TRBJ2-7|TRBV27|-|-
CASSPAYEQYF
TGTGCCAGCAGTCCCGCCTACGAGCAGTACTTC
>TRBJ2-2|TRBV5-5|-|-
CASSLTGGLNTGELFF
TGTGCCAGCAGCTTGACCGGGGGCCTGAACACCGGGGAGCTGTTTTTT
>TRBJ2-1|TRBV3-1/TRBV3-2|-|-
CASSQDIGAHNEQFF
TGTGCCAGCAGCCAAGACATTGGAGCCCACAATGAGCAGTTCTTC
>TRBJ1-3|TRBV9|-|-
CASSVALQGNTIYF
TGTGCCAGCAGCGTAGCTCTACAGGGAAACACCATATATTTT
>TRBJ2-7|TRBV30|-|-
CAWSVNANYEQYF
TGTGCCTGGAGTGTGAACGCGAACTACGAGCAGTACTTC
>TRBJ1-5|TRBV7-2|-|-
CASSFQGYDQPQHF
TGTGCCAGCAGCTTTCAGGGTTACGATCAGCCCCAGCATTTT
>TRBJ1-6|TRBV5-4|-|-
CASSRDTGGRGTSPLHF
TGTGCCAGCAGCCGAGACACAGGCGGCCGTGGGACTTCACCCCTCCACTTT
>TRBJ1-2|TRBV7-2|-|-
CASSLASRGAGGYTF
TGTGCCAGCAGCTTAGCGAGTCGGGGGGCAGGAGGCTACACCTTC
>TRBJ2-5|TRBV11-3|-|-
CASSLGGRGERETQYF
TGTGCCAGCAGCTTAGGCGGGCGAGGGGAAAGAGAGACCCAGTACTTC
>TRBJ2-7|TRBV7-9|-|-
CASSPPGSVHEQYF
TGTGCCAGCAGCCCCCCCGGGAGCGTCCACGAGCAGTACTTC
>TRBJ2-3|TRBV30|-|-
CAWSPGAGRGPDTQYF
TGTGCCTGGAGTCCCGGGGCGGGAAGGGGGCCAGATACGCAGTATTTT
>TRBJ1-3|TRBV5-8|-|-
CASSQFPAYSGNTIYF
TGTGCCAGCAGCCAATTCCCGGCCTACTCTGGAAACACCATATATTTT
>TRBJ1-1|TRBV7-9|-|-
CASSRVEGRAFF
TGTGCCAGCAGCCGCGTCGAGGGTAGAGCTTTCTTT
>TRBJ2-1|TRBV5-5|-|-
CASRILPNEQFF
TGTGCCAGCAGGATCCTCCCCAATGAGCAGTTCTTC